The text below deals with one T cell receptor beta chain. Its antigen is undetermined. The data were obtained in a study of shared clonotypes between healthy human individuals. The wider study: For every donor, three CD4 naive, three CD4 memory, two CD8 naive and one CD8 memory plates were used.

Study results and caveats: Around 5% was the fraction of naive CD4 clonotypes found shared across a few donors. Even with large depth, rarefaction showed that sorted-subset sequencing was incomplete.

Germline CDR1 is MNHNY and CDR2 is SVGAGI (reference sequence). This CDR3 contains 15 residues. For each subset, genomic DNA was distributed in equal portions over several immunoSEQ plates. Method: immunoSEQ multiplex PCR; TCRdb's copy keeps in-frame clones and lacks some. The profile shows 1.6 million or so clones, around 97% of them singletons. The sequence derives from a man aged 25-45 years in good health. The chain combines TRBV6-6 with TRBJ2-5, with D possibly being TRBD2 (5 bases). TRBJ2-7 matches the DNA end more closely, so the J call is doubtful. Sequencing was done on a sample of naive CD4+ T cells sorted from blood. Specified subset: CD45RA+ positively selected. CDR3 protein: CASSTDGNPSYEQYF. The CDR3 DNA follows: TGTGCCAGCAGCACCGACGGGAATCCATCCTACGAGCAGTACTTC.